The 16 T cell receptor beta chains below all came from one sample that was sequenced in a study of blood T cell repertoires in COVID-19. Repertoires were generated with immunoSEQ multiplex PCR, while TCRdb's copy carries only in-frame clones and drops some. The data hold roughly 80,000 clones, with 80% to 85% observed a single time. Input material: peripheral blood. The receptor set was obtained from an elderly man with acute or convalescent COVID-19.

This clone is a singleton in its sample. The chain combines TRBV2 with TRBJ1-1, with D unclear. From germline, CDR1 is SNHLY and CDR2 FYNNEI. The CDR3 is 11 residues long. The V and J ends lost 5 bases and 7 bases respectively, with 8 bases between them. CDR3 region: CASSSSYEAFF. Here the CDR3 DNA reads TGTGCCAGCAGTTCCTCCTATGAAGCTTTCTTT.

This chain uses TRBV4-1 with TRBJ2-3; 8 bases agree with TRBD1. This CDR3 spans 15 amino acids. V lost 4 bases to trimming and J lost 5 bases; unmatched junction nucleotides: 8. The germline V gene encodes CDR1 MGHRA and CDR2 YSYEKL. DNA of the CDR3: TGCGCCAGCAGCCCGCAGGGGGCCAATTTAGATACGCAGTATTTT. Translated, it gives CASSPQGANLDTQYF.

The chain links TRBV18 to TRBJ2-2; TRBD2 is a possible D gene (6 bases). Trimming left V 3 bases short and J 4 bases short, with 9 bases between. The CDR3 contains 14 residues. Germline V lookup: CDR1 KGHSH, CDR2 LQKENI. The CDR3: CASSPWGVTGELFF. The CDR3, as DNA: TGTGCCAGCTCACCGTGGGGGGTCACCGGGGAGCTGTTTTTT.

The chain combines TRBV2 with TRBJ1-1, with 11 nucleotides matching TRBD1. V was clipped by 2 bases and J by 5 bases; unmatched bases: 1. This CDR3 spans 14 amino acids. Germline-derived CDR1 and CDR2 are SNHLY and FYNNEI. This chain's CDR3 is CASSERDRGTEAFF. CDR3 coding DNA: TGTGCCAGCAGTGAACGGGACAGGGGGACTGAAGCTTTCTTT.

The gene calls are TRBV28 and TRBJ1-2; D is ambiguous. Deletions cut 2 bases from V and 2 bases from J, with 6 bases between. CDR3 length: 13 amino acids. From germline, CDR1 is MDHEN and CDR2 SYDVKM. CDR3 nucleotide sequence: TGTGCCAGCAGTTTAGGCAGGAACTATGGCTACACCTTC. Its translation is CASSLGRNYGYTF.

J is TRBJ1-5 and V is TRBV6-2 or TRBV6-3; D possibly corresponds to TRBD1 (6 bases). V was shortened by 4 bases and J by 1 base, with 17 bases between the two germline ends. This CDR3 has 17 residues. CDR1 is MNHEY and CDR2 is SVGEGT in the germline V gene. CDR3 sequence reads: CASSSPTSDRSNQPQHF. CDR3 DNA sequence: TGTGCCAGCAGTTCGCCCACATCGGACAGAAGCAATCAGCCCCAGCATTTT.

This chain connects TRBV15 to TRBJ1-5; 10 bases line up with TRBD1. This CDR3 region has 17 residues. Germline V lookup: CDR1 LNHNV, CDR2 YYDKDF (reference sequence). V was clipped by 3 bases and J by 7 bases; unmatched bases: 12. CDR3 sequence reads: CATSRSRDRGVNQPQHF. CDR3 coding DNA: TGTGCCACCAGCAGGTCCCGGGACAGGGGAGTCAACCAGCCCCAGCATTTT.

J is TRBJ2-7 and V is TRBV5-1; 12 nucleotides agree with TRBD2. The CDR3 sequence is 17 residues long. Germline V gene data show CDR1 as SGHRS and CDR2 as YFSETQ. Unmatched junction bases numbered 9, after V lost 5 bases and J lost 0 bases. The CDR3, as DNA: TGCGCCAGCAGTTCGGGACTAGCGGGCGCCACCTCCTACGAGCAGTACTTC. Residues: CASSSGLAGATSYEQYF.

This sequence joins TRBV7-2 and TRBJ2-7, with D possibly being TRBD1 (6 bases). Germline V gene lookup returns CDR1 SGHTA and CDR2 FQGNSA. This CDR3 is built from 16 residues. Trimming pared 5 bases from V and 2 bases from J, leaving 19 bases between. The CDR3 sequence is CASSPRGSGRTYEQYF. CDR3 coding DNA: TGTGCCAGCAGCCCCAGGGGATCAGGGCGAACCTACGAGCAGTACTTC.

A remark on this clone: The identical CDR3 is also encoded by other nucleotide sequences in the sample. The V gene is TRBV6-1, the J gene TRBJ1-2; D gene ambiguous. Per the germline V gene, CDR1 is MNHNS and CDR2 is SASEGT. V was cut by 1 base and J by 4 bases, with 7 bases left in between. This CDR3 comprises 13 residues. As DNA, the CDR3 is TGTGCCAGCAGTGAAGGGGGAGGCTATGGCTACACCTTC. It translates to CASSEGGGYGYTF.

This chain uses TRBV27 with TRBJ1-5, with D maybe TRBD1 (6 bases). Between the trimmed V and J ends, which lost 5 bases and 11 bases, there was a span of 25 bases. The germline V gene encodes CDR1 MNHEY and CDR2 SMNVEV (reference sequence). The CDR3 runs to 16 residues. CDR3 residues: CASSLKPGQNVAAQHF. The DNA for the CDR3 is TGTGCCAGCAGTCTCAAACCGGGACAAAACGTGGCAGCCCAGCATTTT.

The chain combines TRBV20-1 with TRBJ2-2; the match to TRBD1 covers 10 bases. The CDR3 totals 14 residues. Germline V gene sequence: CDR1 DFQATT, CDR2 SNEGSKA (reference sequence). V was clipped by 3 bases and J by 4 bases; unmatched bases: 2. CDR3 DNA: TGCAGTGCTAGTAGGACAGGGGGCACCGGGGAGCTGTTTTTT. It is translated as CSASRTGGTGELFF.

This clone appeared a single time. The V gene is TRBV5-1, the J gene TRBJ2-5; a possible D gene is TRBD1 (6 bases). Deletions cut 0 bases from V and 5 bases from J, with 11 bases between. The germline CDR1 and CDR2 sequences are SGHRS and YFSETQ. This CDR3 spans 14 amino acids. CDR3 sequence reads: CASSLGGGKETQYF. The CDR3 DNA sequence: TGCGCCAGCAGCTTGGGAGGGGGAAAGGAGACCCAGTACTTC.

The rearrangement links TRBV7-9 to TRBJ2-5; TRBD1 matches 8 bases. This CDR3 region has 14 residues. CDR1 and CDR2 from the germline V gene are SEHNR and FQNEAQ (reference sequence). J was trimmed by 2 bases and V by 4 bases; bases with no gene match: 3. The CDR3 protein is CASSWTGYQETQYF. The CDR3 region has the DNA TGTGCCAGCAGCTGGACAGGGTATCAAGAGACCCAGTACTTC.

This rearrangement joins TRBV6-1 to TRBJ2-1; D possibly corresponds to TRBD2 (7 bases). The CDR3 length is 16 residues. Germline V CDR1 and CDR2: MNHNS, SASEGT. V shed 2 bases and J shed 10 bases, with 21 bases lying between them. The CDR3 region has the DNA TGTGCCAGCAGTGAAAATTCGGGGGGCGTTTTTGGCGAGCAGTTCTTC. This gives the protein CASSENSGGVFGEQFF.

The CDR3 loop reads CASSYSTGAGDTEAFF. The CDR3 DNA reads as TGTGCCAGCAGTTACTCGACAGGGGCGGGGGACACTGAAGCTTTCTTT. The chain is built from TRBV6-5 and TRBJ1-1; 8 bases match TRBD1. The CDR3 is made up of 16 amino acids. The germline CDR1 and CDR2 sequences are MNHEY and SVGAGI. V trimming: 0 bases; J trimming: 3 bases; junction bases outside the gene matches: 6.